This TCR beta chain was identified during a study of T cells in tuberculosis. On the study more broadly: CD1B tetramers identified T cells specific for mycobacterial lipid GMM. IGRA-negative adolescents, IGRA-positive adolescents with latent tuberculosis and adults with active tuberculosis formed this South African cohort.

Germline lookup yields CDR1 SGHRS and CDR2 YFSETQ. V shed 1 base, J shed 2 bases, and the junction held 6 bases outside the gene matches. This CDR3 spans 15 amino acids. Tuberculin skin test and IGRA determined adolescents' latent tuberculosis status at entry. Repertoires were generated with immunoSEQ multiplex PCR, while TCRdb's copy carries only in-frame clones and drops some. The table records about 31,000 clones, approximately 96% of them present only once. The TCR comes from a donor between 5 and 29 years old with latent tuberculosis or without tuberculosis infection. The sequenced material came from PBMCs. The V gene is TRBV5-1, the J gene TRBJ2-7, with TRBD1 matching over 7 bases. The CDR3 reads CASSLIQGRAYEQYF. The CDR3 nucleotides read TGCGCCAGCAGCTTGATACAGGGGCGTGCCTACGAGCAGTACTTC.